This T cell receptor (beta chain) was sequenced in a study of blood T cells in healthy people across ages. Per sample, extraction of total RNA gave at least 5.5 micrograms in every case. Overall study findings and caveats: Researchers deemed the diversity estimates from one million T cells underestimates.

Alongside a J-beta primer mix, a sample-barcoded 5' primer served in a second PCR lasting about 7 to 11 cycles. Unique molecular identifiers of 12 random nucleotides labeled each cDNA. The study obtained at least 3 million CDR3-containing paired-end reads from every sample. TCRdb reanalysed the 5' RACE reads using MiXCR and keeps one entry per CDR3 protein. The data show 1.4 million or so distinct CDR3 sequences, 35% to 45% seen once. As for this clonotype: The antigen remains undetermined.

The germline V gene encodes CDR1 SGHRS and CDR2 YFSETQ. The J segment lost 7 bases and the V segment lost 4 bases, leaving 8 bases of the junction unmatched. The CDR3 loop spans 14 amino acids. This chain links TRBV5-1 with TRBJ2-1; 7 nucleotides align to TRBD1. The TCR was taken from a woman aged 18-30 years in good health. The sequenced sample was blood. The CDR3 spells CASSTLTGPNEQFF. The CDR3 DNA reads as TGCGCCAGCAGCACCCTGACAGGGCCGAATGAGCAGTTCTTC.